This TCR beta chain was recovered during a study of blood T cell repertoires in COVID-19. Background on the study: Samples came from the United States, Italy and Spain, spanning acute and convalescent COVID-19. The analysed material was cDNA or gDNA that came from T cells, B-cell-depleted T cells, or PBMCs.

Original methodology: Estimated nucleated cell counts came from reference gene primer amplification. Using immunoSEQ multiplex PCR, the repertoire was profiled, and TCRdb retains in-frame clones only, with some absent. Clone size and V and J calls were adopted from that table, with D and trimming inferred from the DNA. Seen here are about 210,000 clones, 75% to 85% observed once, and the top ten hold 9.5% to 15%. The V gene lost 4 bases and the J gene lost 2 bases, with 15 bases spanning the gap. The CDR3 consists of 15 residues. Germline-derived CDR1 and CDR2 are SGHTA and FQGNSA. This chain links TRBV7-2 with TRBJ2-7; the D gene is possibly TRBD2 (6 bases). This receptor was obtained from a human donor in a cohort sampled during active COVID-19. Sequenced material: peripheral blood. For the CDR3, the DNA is TGTGCCAGCAGCTCAACGGGGCGGGAAGCCTACGAGCAGTACTTC. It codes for CASSSTGREAYEQYF.